The sequence of this TCR beta chain was determined in a study of cytomegalovirus exposure and HLA in healthy donors (dated by TCRdb to 2017 to 2019). For the study in its entirety: An earlier analysis of 587 of the donors reported more than 250 Gb of sequence data and roughly 100 million unique TCR beta sequences from approximately 180 million T cells. Donor age, sex, ethnicity and CMV serostatus were compiled alongside the repertoire data. Of the 300 to 450 genotyped donors, 80% to 90% were placed in the genetic ancestry cluster associated with self-reported Caucasian donors. The T cell repertoires of around 670 subjects were profiled by immunosequencing and related to cytomegalovirus serostatus. The aim of the study was to test whether cataloging public T cell receptors could identify signatures of past pathogen exposure. All discovery cohort repertoires had been generated using a single sequencing platform. An earlier analysis of nearly 600 of the donors applied high-throughput TCR beta sequencing to assess whether each TCR beta V gene segment acted as functional or pseudogenic. Several DR-DQ haplotypes were handled as single units for association and clustering because linkage in the cohort was strong. To predict cytomegalovirus infection status, the study combined high-throughput TCR immunosequencing, statistical association of individual TCRs with disease status, and machine learning. The number of typed donors differed by locus: about 629-630 for A, B, C, DRB1 and DQB1; some 500 for DQA1; 600 to 610 for DPA1; and around 470 for DPB1. Class I and class II HLA loci were covered by the typing at four-digit resolution. Besides the first cohort of roughly 660 subjects, a separate validation cohort made up of about 120 different subjects was used. About 300 gigabases of sequencing data and 70 million to 95 million unique TCR sequences made up an early release that covered approximately 700 HLA-typed donors. The later analysis used no new phenotypic data to find candidate immune exposures, relying instead on TCR beta sequences and their occurrence across donors. In a later genetic analysis, genome-wide SNP genotypes for about 65% of the roughly 700 donors were used, and that subset was treated as a discovery cohort. To study patterns of TCR occurrence, a later analysis re-analyzed previously published TCR beta repertoires from 600 to 750 donors and added high-resolution HLA genotyping. Among about 400 genotyped donors of the cohort, an average of roughly 230,000 unique TCR beta nucleotide sequences was sequenced per donor, of which about 18% were non-productive. Findings and caveats that apply to the study as a whole: V-gene and J-gene trimming of TCR beta chains was associated with a missense DCLRE1C variant in a later genetic analysis, and the association was replicated in an independent cohort. In a later analysis, most CMV-associated TCR beta chains were found to appear HLA-restricted, with HLA associations seemingly driven largely by CMV exposure. In vitro tests confirmed that a few of the cytomegalovirus-associated TCR beta chains recognize cytomegalovirus antigens. Broadly in line with IMGT annotations, most TCR beta V segments showed up in productive rearrangements about 87% or about 30% of the time in an earlier analysis of 450 to 750 of the donors. The earlier analysis of nearly 600 of the donors excluded around 17 rarely observed V segments, including chromosome 9 orphons, because counts were too low. Correlated functional status among segregating V segments might reflect linkage disequilibrium, but an unknown experimental factor could not be ruled out. A total of 150 or so TCR beta chains were listed by the study as associated with cytomegalovirus. A further reported finding was that TCR beta sequences accurately predicted the HLA-A and HLA-B alleles for most subjects in the first cohort. CMV serostatus was the only immune exposure information available for the cohort. A later genetic analysis reported fewer N-insertions in productive TCRs among donors in an Asian-associated ancestry cluster than the roughly 640-donor mean. The 87-base-pair reads could not distinguish some IMGT-functional V segments, including TRBV6-2 and TRBV6-3, so those segments were excluded. The authors suggested that the approach could potentially be generalized to other disease states and immunological phenotypes. In a later analysis, several top co-occurrence clusters were reported to appear linked to parvovirus B19, influenza, CMV and Epstein-Barr virus. In a later analysis, HLA-associated TCR beta chains showed more clonal expansion and lower generation probabilities than non-associated chains that were equally common. The classifier was reported to diagnose cytomegalovirus status with high specificity and sensitivity in both the original and validation cohorts. Most TCR sequences were seen in very few donors, while some public TCRs were found in many individuals. Because HLA typing was missing for some donors at each locus, association tests included only the typed subset. When HLA alleles, especially DR and DQ, strongly co-occurred, attributing TCR associations to individual alleles was difficult. Presence/absence analyses assumed roughly uniform sequencing depth across donors, an assumption that may not hold. In a later analysis, some 18,000 TCR beta sequences were associated with specific HLA alleles at a false discovery rate of 0.05. In this cohort, only TCR beta chains were sequenced, and detectable features were limited by the absence of alpha or paired-chain data. A later analysis found that TCR association rates varied across HLA loci, with DRB1 alleles showing the most associated TCRs and HLA-C alleles the fewest. A cluster of highly shared sequence variants was judged likely to be a technical artifact of the sequencing pipeline.

To prepare the library, the immunoSEQ multiplex PCR assay was applied. A mixture of 60 forward primers for TCR Vbeta segments and 13 reverse primers for TCR Jbeta segments was used in the multiplex PCR. The CDR3 region of rearranged TCR beta genes was amplified from genomic DNA by a multiplex PCR assay. The amplified TCR beta libraries were sequenced on the Illumina HiSeq System as 87-base-pair reads. On the authors' methods: Across the 600 to 700 repertoires, a later analysis counted 80 million or so unique TCR beta chains, approximately 10 million of which were shared by at least two donors. Raw reads were error-corrected and collapsed into unique sequences by a nearest-neighbor algorithm in which closely related sequences were merged to remove PCR and sequencing errors. CDR3 sequences were aligned to IMGT reference sequences to assign V, D and J gene segments. For a sequence to be retained, at least a six-nucleotide match to both a V gene segment and a J gene segment was required. A rearrangement was called productive if the CDR3 had no stop codons and remained in frame with V and J, and every other rearrangement was called non-productive. CDR3 was defined by IMGT convention, running from the second conserved V-encoded cysteine to the conserved J-encoded phenylalanine. The earlier analysis of about 620 of the donors excluded sequences that lacked an unambiguous match to a single V gene segment. In an earlier analysis of 500 to 750 of the donors, V segments were called functional above 56.7% productive rearrangements and were called segregating when the between-donor standard deviation exceeded 5%. A statistical classification framework was built to diagnose cytomegalovirus status from the catalog of TCR beta chain sequences. A later analysis assigned V and J genes by comparing TCR nucleotide sequences with IMGT/GENE-DB human TR gene sequences. The TCRdist pipeline was used in a later analysis to assign CDR3 sequences and most-parsimonious VDJ recombination scenarios. In a later analysis, each TCR beta chain was defined by its CDR3 amino acid sequence together with its V-gene family, and reads without a unique V-gene family were excluded. As a way to deal with suspected cross-contamination and a sequencing artifact, a later analysis dropped roughly 600 nucleotide sequences that were highly shared and had low generation probability. In a later analysis, a clonal expansion index for each public chain was calculated from normalized within-repertoire ranks of inferred template counts. In a later analysis, generation probabilities were computed with a VDJ recombination model fitted to out-of-frame rearrangements, and the resulting probabilities were checked against IGoR. In a later analysis, TCR-TCR, TCR-HLA and TCR-CMV co-occurrence was scored with hypergeometric tests, and a repertoire-size bias correction was applied to TCR pairs. In a later analysis, false discovery rates were estimated by permuting HLA or CMV assignments 20 times. In a later analysis, co-occurring TCRs were grouped using DBSCAN, and TCRdist sequence similarity was added for clustering within HLA-allele-positive subsets. Repertoires with fewer than 30,000 or more than 120,000 public chains, plus five repertoires with anomalous nucleotide sharing, were excluded from co-occurrence clustering. TCRdb re-hosts the immuneACCESS table, in-frame sequences only. Its copies lack some clones; in the studies checked, an unresolved V gene accounts for under half of them, and the cause for the rest is not known. The D gene and trimming were derived from the DNA, and the V and J assignments and clone size from that table. In all, the sample holds approximately 130,000 clones, and around 79% of those were seen once. The ten most abundant clones make up about 6% of the sample.

The CDR3 sequence holds 17 residues, the cysteine and phenylalanine included. CDR3 DNA is the only sequence kept; it has 51 bases, read in frame from the first base. The germline V gene (reference sequence) specifies SEHNR as CDR1 and FQNEAQ as CDR2. Trimming accounts for 6 bases at V and 0 bases at J, while the number of junction bases matched to no gene is 7. The cohort was made up of 500 to 850 healthy bone marrow donors. At the time of sampling, all cohort members were nominally healthy, though unrecorded immune exposures were likely present. The donor tested CMV seronegative and was one of the 352 seronegative cohort members. A peripheral blood sample was provided by each donor, and peripheral blood mononuclear cells were used for TCR beta sequencing. Genomic DNA was extracted from the blood cell samples with the Qiagen DNeasy Blood Extraction Kit. In regard to this clone: Its cognate antigen has yet to be identified. Nothing much larger sits one base from this clone, and base qualities are not available.

The TCR comes from a woman aged 40 to 50 in good health and CMV-seronegative. The chain couples TRBV7-9 to TRBJ2-6; 8 nucleotides in the junction match TRBD2. Sequenced sample: PBMCs. DNA sequence: TGTGCCAGCAGGGGGAGCGGGAGAAACTCTGGGGCCAACGTCCTGACTTTC. It translates to CASRGSGRNSGANVLTF.